This is a list of T cell receptor beta chains from one sample in a study of OX40 agonist ivuxolimab in advanced cancers. Generated by immunoSEQ multiplex PCR, the TCRdb table keeps only in-frame clones and is missing some. The sample has fewer than 45,000 clones; 65% to 90% are singletons. The sample was CD4+ or CD8+ T cells sorted from blood, taken in a trial of the OX40 agonist ivuxolimab. These receptor sequences come from an adult with an advanced solid tumor such as melanoma, head and neck, liver or kidney cancer. Each CDR3 is given without its conserved first and last residue. The order of the fields is CDR3 length, J gene, V gene, CDR3 protein.

12 TRBJ2-5 TRBV7-9 ASSPGRTQETQY
12 TRBJ1-1 TRBV6-5 ASSWTGSFPEAF
10 TRBJ1-2 TRBV2 ASSEVNYGYT
13 TRBJ2-1 TRBV7-2 ASSPGQRINNEQF
14 TRBJ1-4 TRBV13 ASSSRLQSTNEKLF
14 TRBJ2-7 TRBV9 ASSVNPSGSDREQY
11 TRBJ1-2 TRBV5-1 ASSPAGIYGYT
13 TRBJ1-4 TRBV15 ATSRVGTADEKLF
15 TRBJ1-1 TRBV28 ASRPQRVWGTFTEAF
15 TRBJ1-1 TRBV16 ASSQQSRLGRSSEAF
12 TRBJ1-5 TRBV30 AWSQGQANQPQH
10 TRBJ1-1 TRBV6-5 ASSTMNTEAF
12 TRBJ1-2 TRBV2 ASSERQGHYGYT
11 TRBJ1-6 TRBV11-3 ASSLERDSPLH
13 TRBJ2-7 TRBV28 ASSFPDRVRDEQY
13 TRBJ2-7 TRBV5-1 ASSPLAGAVYEQY
14 TRBJ1-6 TRBV19 ASSMTGPSGNSPLH
18 TRBJ1-6 TRBV28 ASSEGGGQGPSSYNSPLH
12 TRBJ1-5 TRBV7-2 ASSPQYSNQPQH
13 TRBJ1-3 TRBV15 ATSRTRISGNTIY
14 TRBJ2-5 TRBV4-2 ASSALLAGGLETQY
11 TRBJ1-2 TRBV28 ASSPPDRLGYT
13 TRBJ2-1 TRBV6-5 ASSLTSSSYNEQF
13 TRBJ1-1 TRBV5-6 ASSRGGAGGTEAF
10 TRBJ1-4 TRBV28 ASSLSNEKLF
13 TRBJ2-1 TRBV5-4 ASSLLGAAIKEQF
13 TRBJ2-7 TRBV9 ASSVGGPYSYEQY
12 TRBJ2-7 TRBV9 ASSVGKGPYEQY
13 TRBJ2-1 TRBV5-1 ASSPTGASYNEQF
10 TRBJ1-4 TRBV6-6 ASSYSVEKLF
13 TRBJ1-5 TRBV7-9 ASSFPPGGDQPQH
12 TRBJ2-1 TRBV2 ASSARTGSNEQF
9 TRBJ1-2 TRBV6-1 ASSETVRYT
11 TRBJ1-1 TRBV11-2 ASSSLRGGGTF
14 TRBJ2-5 TRBV5-4 ASSLGPFNGGETQY
14 TRBJ2-1 TRBV6-1 ASSEWGAGGYNEQF
12 TRBJ2-7 TRBV18 ASSPLEGVGEQY
12 TRBJ2-7 TRBV28 ASSLPSGYYEQY
12 TRBJ2-7 TRBV7-8 ASTRDRQAYEQY
9 TRBJ2-3 TRBV2 ASRPIDTQY
13 TRBJ2-1 TRBV6-1 ASSEGTSPYNEQF
14 TRBJ2-2 TRBV6-5 ASSYSLGQGIGELF
11 TRBJ2-1 TRBV7-2 ASSPAGYNEQF
12 TRBJ2-1 TRBV6-5 ASSRTSGSNEQF
12 TRBJ1-4 TRBV30 AWSVPGTNEKLF
12 TRBJ2-3 TRBV28 ASRRYRGLRTQY
13 TRBJ2-2 TRBV18 ASSPVGSQTGELF
14 TRBJ2-3 TRBV6-5 ASSYSGTGGGDTQY
11 TRBJ1-1 TRBV18 ASSPGGENEAF